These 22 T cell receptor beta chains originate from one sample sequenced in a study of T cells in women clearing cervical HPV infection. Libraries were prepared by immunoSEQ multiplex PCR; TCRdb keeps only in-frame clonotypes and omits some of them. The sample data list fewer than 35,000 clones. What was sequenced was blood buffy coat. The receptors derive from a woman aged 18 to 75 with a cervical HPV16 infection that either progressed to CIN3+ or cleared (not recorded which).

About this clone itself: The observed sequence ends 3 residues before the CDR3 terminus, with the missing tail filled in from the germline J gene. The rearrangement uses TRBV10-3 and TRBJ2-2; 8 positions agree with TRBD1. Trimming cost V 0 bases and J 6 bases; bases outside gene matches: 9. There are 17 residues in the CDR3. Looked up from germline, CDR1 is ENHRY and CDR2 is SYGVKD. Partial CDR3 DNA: TGTGCCATCAGTGAGTCGGCAGGGGGCGTCGGGGCCGGGGAG. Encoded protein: CAISESAGGVGAGE. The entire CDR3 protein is CAISESAGGVGAGELFF.

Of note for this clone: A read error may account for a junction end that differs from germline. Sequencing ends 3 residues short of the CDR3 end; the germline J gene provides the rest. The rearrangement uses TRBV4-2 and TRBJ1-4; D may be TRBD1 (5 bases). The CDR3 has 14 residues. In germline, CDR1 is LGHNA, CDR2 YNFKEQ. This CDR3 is CASSRGRVREKLFF. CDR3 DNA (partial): TGCGCCAGCAGCCGCGGCAGGGTTCGTGAAAAA.

The CDR3 loop reads CASSPEGITDTQYF. The CDR3 DNA, read in part, is TGTGCCAGCAGCCCCGAGGGGATCACAGATACG. The chain recombines TRBV28 with TRBJ2-3; D tentatively fits TRBD1 or TRBD2 (5 bases each). The read ends 3 residues early relative to the CDR3; the germline J gene fills the gap. CDR1 is MDHEN, CDR2 SYDVKM, per germline. Trimming stripped 6 bases from V and 2 bases from J, with 12 bases between. CDR3 length equals 14 residues.

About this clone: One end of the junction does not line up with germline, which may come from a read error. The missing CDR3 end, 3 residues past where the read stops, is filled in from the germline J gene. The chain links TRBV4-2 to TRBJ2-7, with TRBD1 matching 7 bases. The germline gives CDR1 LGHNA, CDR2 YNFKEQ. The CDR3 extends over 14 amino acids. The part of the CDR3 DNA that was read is TGCGCCAGCAGCCAAGTCCCAGGGGGAGACGAG. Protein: CASSQVPGGDE. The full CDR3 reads CASSQVPGGDEQYF.

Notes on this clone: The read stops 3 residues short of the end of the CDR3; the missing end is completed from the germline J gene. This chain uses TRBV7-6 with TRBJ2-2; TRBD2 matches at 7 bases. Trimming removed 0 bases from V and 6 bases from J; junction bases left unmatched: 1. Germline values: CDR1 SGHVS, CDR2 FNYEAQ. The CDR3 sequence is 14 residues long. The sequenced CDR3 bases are TGTGCCAGCAGCTTAGCGGGAGGGGCCGGGGAG. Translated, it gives CASSLAGGAGE. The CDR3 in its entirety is CASSLAGGAGELFF.

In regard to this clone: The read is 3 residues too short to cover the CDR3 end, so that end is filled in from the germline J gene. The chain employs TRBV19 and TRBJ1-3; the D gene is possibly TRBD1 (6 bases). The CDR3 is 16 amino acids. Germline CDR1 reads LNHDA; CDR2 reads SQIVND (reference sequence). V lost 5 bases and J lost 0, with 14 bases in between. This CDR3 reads CASSLQGIGSGNTIYF. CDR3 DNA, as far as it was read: TGTGCCAGTAGTCTACAGGGAATTGGCTCTGGAAACACC.

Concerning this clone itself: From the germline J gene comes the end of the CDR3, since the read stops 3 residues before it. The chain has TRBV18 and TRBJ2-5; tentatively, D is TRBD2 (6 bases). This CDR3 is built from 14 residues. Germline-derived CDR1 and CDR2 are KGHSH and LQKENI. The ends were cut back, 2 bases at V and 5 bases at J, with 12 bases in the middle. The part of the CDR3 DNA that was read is TGTGCCAGCTCACCAGGTTCGGGGAGGGAGACC. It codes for CASSPGSGRET. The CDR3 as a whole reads CASSPGSGRETQYF.

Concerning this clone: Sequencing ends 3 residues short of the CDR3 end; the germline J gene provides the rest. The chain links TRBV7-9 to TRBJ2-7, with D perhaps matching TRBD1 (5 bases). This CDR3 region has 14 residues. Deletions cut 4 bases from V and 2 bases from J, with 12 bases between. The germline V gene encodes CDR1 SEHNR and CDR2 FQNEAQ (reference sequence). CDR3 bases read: TGTGCCAGCAGCTCCCAGGGCTTCACCTACGAG. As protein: CASSSQGFTYE. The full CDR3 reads CASSSQGFTYEQYF.

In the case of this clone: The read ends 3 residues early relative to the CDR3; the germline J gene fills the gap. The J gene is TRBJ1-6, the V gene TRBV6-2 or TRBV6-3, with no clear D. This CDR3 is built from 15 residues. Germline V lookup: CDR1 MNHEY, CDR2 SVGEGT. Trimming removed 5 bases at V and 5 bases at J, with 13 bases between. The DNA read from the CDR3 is TGTGCCAGCAGTATCCTCCGCGGGAATAATTCACCC. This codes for CASSILRGNNSP. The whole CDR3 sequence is CASSILRGNNSPLHF.

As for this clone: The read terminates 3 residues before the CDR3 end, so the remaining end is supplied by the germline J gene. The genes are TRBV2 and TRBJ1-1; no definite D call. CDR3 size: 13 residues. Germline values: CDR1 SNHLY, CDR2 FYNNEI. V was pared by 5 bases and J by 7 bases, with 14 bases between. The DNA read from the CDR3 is TGTGCCAGCAGTCCACGCCTCCTAATTGAA. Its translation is CASSPRLLIE. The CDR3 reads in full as CASSPRLLIEAFF.

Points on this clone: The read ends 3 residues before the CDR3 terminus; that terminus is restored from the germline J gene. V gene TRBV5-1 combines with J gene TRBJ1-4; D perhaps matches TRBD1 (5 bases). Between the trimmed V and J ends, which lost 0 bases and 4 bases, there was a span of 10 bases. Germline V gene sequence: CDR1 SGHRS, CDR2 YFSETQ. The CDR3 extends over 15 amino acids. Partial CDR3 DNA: TGCGCCAGCAGCTTGGGAGGGGCCGGTAATGAAAAA. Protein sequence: CASSLGGAGNEK. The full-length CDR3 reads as CASSLGGAGNEKLFF.

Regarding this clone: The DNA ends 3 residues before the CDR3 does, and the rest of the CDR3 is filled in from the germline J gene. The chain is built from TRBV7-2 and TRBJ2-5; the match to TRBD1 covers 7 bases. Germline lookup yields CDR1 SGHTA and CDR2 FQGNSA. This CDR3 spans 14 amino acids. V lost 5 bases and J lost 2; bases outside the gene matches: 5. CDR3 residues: CASSIRTGQETQYF. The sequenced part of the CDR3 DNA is TGTGCCAGCAGCATTCGGACAGGTCAAGAGACC.

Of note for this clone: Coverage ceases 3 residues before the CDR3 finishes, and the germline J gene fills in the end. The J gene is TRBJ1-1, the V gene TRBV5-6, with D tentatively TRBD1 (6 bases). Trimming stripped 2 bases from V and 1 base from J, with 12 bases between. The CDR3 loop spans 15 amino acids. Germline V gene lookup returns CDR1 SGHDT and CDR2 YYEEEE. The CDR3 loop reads CASSFFRDTNTEAFF. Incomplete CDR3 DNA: TGTGCCAGCAGCTTTTTCCGGGACACGAACACTGAA.

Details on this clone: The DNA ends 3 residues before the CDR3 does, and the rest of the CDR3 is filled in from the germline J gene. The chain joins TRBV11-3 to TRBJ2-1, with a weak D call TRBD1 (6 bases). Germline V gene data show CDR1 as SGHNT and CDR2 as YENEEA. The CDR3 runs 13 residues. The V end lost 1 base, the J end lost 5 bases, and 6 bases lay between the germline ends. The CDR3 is CASSLAGDNEQFF. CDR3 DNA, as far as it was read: TGTGCCAGCAGCTTAGCAGGGGACAATGAG.

The CDR3 bases that were read are TGCGCCAGCAGCCAAGGTGGGACAGGGGGCAAAAACGAG. This encodes CASSQGGTGGKNE. The complete CDR3 reads CASSQGGTGGKNEQYF. This rearrangement joins TRBV4-1 to TRBJ2-7; 12 bases are a match to TRBD1. The CDR3 goes on 3 residues after the read ends, and that part is filled in from the germline J gene. This CDR3 is built from 16 residues. After removal of 1 base from V and 5 bases from J, the junction contained 6 bases not matched to a gene. Per the germline V gene, CDR1 is MGHRA and CDR2 is YSYEKL.

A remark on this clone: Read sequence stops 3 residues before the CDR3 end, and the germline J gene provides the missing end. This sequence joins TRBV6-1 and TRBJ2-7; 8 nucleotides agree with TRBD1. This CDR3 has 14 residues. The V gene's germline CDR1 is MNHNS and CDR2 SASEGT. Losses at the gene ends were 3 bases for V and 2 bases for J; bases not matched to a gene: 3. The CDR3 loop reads CASSDDRGAYEQYF. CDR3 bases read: TGTGCCAGCAGTGACGACAGGGGTGCCTACGAG.

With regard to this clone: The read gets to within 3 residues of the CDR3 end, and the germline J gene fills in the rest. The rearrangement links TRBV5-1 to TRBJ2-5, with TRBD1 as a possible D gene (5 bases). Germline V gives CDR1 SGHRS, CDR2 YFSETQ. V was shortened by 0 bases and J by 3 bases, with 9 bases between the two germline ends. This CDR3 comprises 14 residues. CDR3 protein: CASSLGRAKETQYF. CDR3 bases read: TGCGCCAGCAGCTTGGGCAGGGCCAAAGAGACC.

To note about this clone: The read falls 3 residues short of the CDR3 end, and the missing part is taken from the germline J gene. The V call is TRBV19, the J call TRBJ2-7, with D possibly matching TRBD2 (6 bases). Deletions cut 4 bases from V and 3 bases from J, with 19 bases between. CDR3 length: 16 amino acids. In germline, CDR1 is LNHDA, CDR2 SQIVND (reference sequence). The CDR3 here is CASSKLVSGLLYEQYF. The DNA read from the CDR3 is TGTGCCAGTAGTAAACTTGTGTCGGGACTTCTCTACGAG.

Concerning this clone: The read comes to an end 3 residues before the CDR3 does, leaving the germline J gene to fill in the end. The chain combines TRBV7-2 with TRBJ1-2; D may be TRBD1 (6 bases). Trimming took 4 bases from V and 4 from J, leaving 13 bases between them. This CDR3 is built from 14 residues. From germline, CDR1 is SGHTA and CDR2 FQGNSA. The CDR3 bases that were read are TGTGCCAGCAGCTCACGACAGGCCATCTATGGC. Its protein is CASSSRQAIYG. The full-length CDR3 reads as CASSSRQAIYGYTF.

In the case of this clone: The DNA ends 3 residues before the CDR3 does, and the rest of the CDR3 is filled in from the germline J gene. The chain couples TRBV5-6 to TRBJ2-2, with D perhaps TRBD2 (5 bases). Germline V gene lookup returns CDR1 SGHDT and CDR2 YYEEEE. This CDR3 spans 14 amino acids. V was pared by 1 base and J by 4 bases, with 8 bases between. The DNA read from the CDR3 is TGTGCCAGCAGCTTGTACGGGGTCACCGGGGAG. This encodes CASSLYGVTGE. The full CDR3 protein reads CASSLYGVTGELFF.

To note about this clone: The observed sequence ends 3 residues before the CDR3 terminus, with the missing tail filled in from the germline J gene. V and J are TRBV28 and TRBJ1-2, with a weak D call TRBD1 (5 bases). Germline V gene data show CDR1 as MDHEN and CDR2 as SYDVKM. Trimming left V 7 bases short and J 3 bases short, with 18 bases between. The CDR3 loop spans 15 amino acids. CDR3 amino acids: CASTPGQGFDYGYTF. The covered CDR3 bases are TGTGCCAGCACCCCTGGGCAGGGCTTTGACTATGGC.

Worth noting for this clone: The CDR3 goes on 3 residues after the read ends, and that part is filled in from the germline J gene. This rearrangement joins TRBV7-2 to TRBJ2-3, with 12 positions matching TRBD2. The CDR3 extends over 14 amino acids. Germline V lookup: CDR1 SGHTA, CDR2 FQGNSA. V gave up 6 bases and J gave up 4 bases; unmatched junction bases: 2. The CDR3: CASRLAGGPDTQYF. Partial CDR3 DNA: TGTGCCAGCAGGCTAGCGGGGGGGCCAGATACG.